The clone carrying this T cell receptor (beta chain) was found once. The antigen is unknown. Trimming stripped 0 bases from V and 2 bases from J, with 8 bases between. The CDR3 has 13 residues. Germline CDR1 reads GTSNPN; CDR2 reads SVGIG (reference sequence). This entry comes from a study of PD-L1 blockade in urothelial cancer. Study background: Prior regimens of chemotherapy numbered 0 to 3 per patient. Among blood samples, the median T cell count was 141,255.

Into every PCR, synthetic TCR analog templates were spiked. Here immunoSEQ multiplex PCR was the method, and the copy in TCRdb shows in-frame clones only, minus some. The top ten clones hold less than 40% of a sample with 25,000 to 40,000 clones, 65% to 90% of them seen once. General study findings and limits: Patients with durable benefit had greater blood expansion of tumor-associated TCR clones 3 weeks into treatment.

The sequence was collected from a man aged 60-69 years with urothelial cancer. This specimen was PBMCs, taken around atezolizumab (anti-PD-L1) treatment. The gene calls are TRBV30 and TRBJ2-7; unclear D gene. The CDR3 here is CAWSVHLTYEQYF. The CDR3 DNA reads TGTGCCTGGAGTGTACACCTTACCTACGAGCAGTACTTC.